The rows below give T cell receptor beta chains drawn from one sample of a study of T cell responses to AZD1222 COVID-19 vaccine. TCRdb keeps only in-frame clones here, not all; method: immunoSEQ multiplex PCR. The table has about 100,000 clones, about 83% seen once; the top ten hold 3.3%. Material: peripheral blood, obtained on day 0 of AZD1222 vaccination. The receptor source for this set is an adult in good health. Each CDR3 is given with its conserved first and last residue. Each record gives: J gene, D gene, clone size, V gene, CDR3 protein, CDR3 DNA. A D gene is named only where the DNA matches it firmly. The size entry is marked missing in some rows and otherwise reads once, few, many or a size class.

>TRBJ2-3|.|.|TRBV7-9
CASCPGGGDTQYF
TGTGCCAGCTGTCCAGGTGGAGGGGATACGCAGTATTTT
>TRBJ1-1|TRBD1|.|TRBV5-1
CASSGGTGSDYPGAFF
TGCGCCAGCAGCGGGGGGACAGGGTCCGACTACCCCGGCGCTTTCTTT
>TRBJ2-3|.|.|TRBV18
CASSPQFGTPVPDTQYF
TGTGCCAGCTCACCCCAGTTTGGGACGCCCGTCCCAGATACGCAGTATTTT
>TRBJ2-1|TRBD2|.|TRBV6-5
CASSRLAAEYNEQFF
TGTGCCAGCAGCCGACTAGCGGCGGAATACAATGAGCAGTTCTTC
>TRBJ1-5|.|.|TRBV19
CASSIGPDQPQHF
TGTGCCAGTAGTATAGGTCCAGATCAGCCCCAGCATTTT
>TRBJ1-4|.|.|TRBV7-3
CASSSVHGEKLFF
TGTGCCAGCAGCTCTGTACACGGTGAAAAACTGTTTTTT
>TRBJ2-1|.|.|TRBV24-1
CATSATRFSSYNEQFF
TGTGCCACCAGCGCTACCAGATTTAGCTCCTACAATGAGCAGTTCTTC
>TRBJ1-1|TRBD1|.|TRBV4-3
CASSQGRDRVGTEAFF
TGCGCCAGCAGCCAAGGACGGGACAGGGTGGGGACTGAAGCTTTCTTT
>TRBJ2-7|.|.|TRBV19
CASSIDGTLLYEQYF
TGTGCCAGTAGTATAGACGGGACACTCCTCTACGAGCAGTACTTC
>TRBJ2-1|TRBD2|.|TRBV4-1
CASSRTSGGLPTVNEQFF
TGCGCCAGCAGCCGAACTAGCGGGGGCCTCCCTACGGTCAATGAGCAGTTCTTC
>TRBJ1-2|.|.|TRBV20-1
CRTRGDGYTF
TGCAGAACTAGAGGCGATGGCTACACCTTC
>TRBJ1-1|.|.|TRBV30
CAWSVPGGRAFF
TGTGCCTGGAGTGTCCCCGGTGGGAGGGCTTTCTTT
>TRBJ1-4|.|.|TRBV2
CASSKDREKLFF
TGTGCCAGCAGTAAAGACAGGGAAAAACTGTTTTTT
>TRBJ1-1|TRBD1|.|TRBV7-2
CASRPGQRNTEAFF
TGTGCCAGCAGGCCGGGACAGAGAAACACTGAAGCTTTCTTT
>TRBJ1-3|.|.|TRBV27
CASSLTLAGNTIYF
TGTGCCAGCAGTTTGACATTGGCAGGAAACACCATATATTTT
>TRBJ1-2|.|.|TRBV9
CASSVYPGYGYTF
TGTGCCAGCAGCGTATACCCAGGGTATGGCTACACCTTC
>TRBJ1-2|.|.|TRBV4-2
CASSQARDSYGYTF
TGTGCCAGCAGCCAAGCCAGGGACTCCTATGGCTACACCTTC
>TRBJ1-5|.|.|TRBV27
CASSLRGNQPQHF
TGTGCCAGCAGTCTCAGAGGGAATCAGCCCCAGCATTTT
>TRBJ1-1|.|.|TRBV7-9
CASSLGGGNTEAFF
TGTGCCAGCAGCTTAGGCGGGGGGAACACTGAAGCTTTCTTT
>TRBJ2-5|TRBD1|.|TRBV27
CASSSRDRGLGETQYF
TGTGCCAGCAGTTCCCGGGACAGGGGTTTGGGAGAGACCCAGTACTTC
>TRBJ2-1|.|.|TRBV15
CATSRDRGSEQFF
TGTGCCACCAGCAGAGATAGGGGGAGTGAGCAGTTCTTC
>TRBJ2-3|.|.|TRBV4-2
CASSQDDPQLGPTDTQYF
TGTGCCAGCAGCCAAGATGACCCCCAACTAGGGCCCACAGATACGCAGTATTTT
>TRBJ1-1|TRBD1|.|TRBV7-9
CASSYSRGAEAFF
TGTGCCAGCAGCTACTCCAGGGGGGCTGAAGCTTTCTTT
>TRBJ1-3|.|.|TRBV5-8
CASSLIRTPGNTIYF
TGTGCCAGCAGCTTGATCCGGACGCCTGGAAACACCATATATTTT
>TRBJ2-2|.|.|TRBV5-1
CASSLEPGARGGELFF
TGCGCCAGCAGCTTAGAACCAGGGGCCCGGGGCGGGGAGCTGTTTTTT
>TRBJ1-1|TRBD1|.|TRBV3-1/TRBV3-2
CASSHTGGMNTEAFF
TGTGCCAGCAGCCACACAGGGGGGATGAACACTGAAGCTTTCTTT
>TRBJ2-5|.|.|TRBV6-2/TRBV6-3
CASSYRRGGGETQYF
TGTGCCAGCAGTTACCGCAGGGGCGGAGGAGAGACCCAGTACTTC
>TRBJ1-6|.|.|TRBV7-2
CASSLNLRIYNSPLHF
TGTGCCAGCAGCTTGAATCTCCGGATCTATAATTCACCCCTCCACTTT
>TRBJ1-1|.|.|TRBV7-2
CASSLVRGSEAFF
TGTGCCAGCAGCTTAGTGCGGGGCTCTGAAGCTTTCTTT
>TRBJ2-3|.|.|TRBV10-3
CAISWGRADTQYF
TGTGCCATCAGTTGGGGGCGGGCAGATACGCAGTATTTT
>TRBJ1-3|TRBD1|.|TRBV30
CAWSDRGSGNTIYF
TGTGCCTGGAGTGACAGGGGTTCAGGAAACACCATATATTTT
>TRBJ2-3|TRBD1|.|TRBV2
CASSELGGDRVTDTQYF
TGTGCCAGCAGTGAATTGGGGGGGGACAGGGTGACAGATACGCAGTATTTT
>TRBJ2-7|TRBD1|.|TRBV7-3
CASSLIGTGTQYF
TGTGCCAGCAGCTTAATAGGGACAGGCACGCAGTACTTC
>TRBJ2-1|.|.|TRBV10-3
CAISDSGGFNEQFF
TGTGCCATCAGTGATTCGGGGGGCTTCAATGAGCAGTTCTTC
>TRBJ2-1|.|.|TRBV14
CASSLTGQGALYSLAGSNEQFF
TGTGCCAGCAGCCTTACTGGCCAGGGGGCCCTTTACAGTTTAGCGGGGTCCAATGAGCAGTTCTTC
>TRBJ1-4|.|.|TRBV4-3
CASSQDMASGGEKLFF
TGCGCCAGCAGCCAAGATATGGCGTCTGGGGGTGAAAAACTGTTTTTT
>TRBJ2-7|.|.|TRBV5-4
CASSPEWGGAYEQYF
TGTGCCAGCAGCCCCGAGTGGGGAGGAGCCTACGAGCAGTACTTC
>TRBJ1-5|.|.|TRBV19
CASVPGAMNQEPQHF
TGTGCCAGTGTCCCGGGCGCCATGAATCAGGAGCCCCAGCATTTT
>TRBJ1-1|TRBD1|once|TRBV28
CASSSGQGAFF
TGTGCCAGCAGTTCGGGACAGGGGGCTTTCTTT
>TRBJ1-1|.|.|TRBV7-3
CASSEQGNTEAFF
TGTGCCAGCAGCGAGCAGGGGAACACTGAAGCTTTCTTT